This T cell receptor beta chain stems from a study of T-cell memory formation after mild COVID-19. Germline CDR1 reads MNHEY; CDR2 reads SVGAGI. This CDR3 spans 16 amino acids. V gave up 1 base and J gave up 6 bases; unmatched junction bases: 11. 5'RACE with constant-segment primers built TCRalpha and TCRbeta cDNA libraries with UMIs. TCRdb called the 5' RACE reads again in MiXCR, with one record for every CDR3 protein. The sample carries hundreds of thousands of distinct CDR3 sequences, about a fifth recorded once. With regard to this clonotype: As yet, its antigen is unknown.

The study, taken as a whole, reports: Clones which contracted sat mainly in CM and EM if CD4+, and in EMRA if CD8+. The SARS-CoV-2 specificity of second-wave clones reaching peak at day 37 remained unverified. Several responding clones turned up in pre-infection memory, indicating that cross-reactive memory may have taken part.

The sample was PBMCs or a T cell subset sorted from them (not recorded which). The J gene is TRBJ2-7, the V gene TRBV6-5, with TRBD1 matching over 8 bases. The TCR sequence derives from an adult woman who had mild COVID-19 (a few samples of this study predate the infection). Cell type and time point are not known. CDR3 in DNA: TGTGCCAGCAGTTACTTTACCGGGACAGGAGCACCCGAGCAGTACTTC. Its protein product is CASSYFTGTGAPEQYF.